Listed below are T cell receptor beta chains from one sample, sequenced in a study of shared clonotypes between healthy human individuals. Assay used: immunoSEQ multiplex PCR; TCRdb lists only in-frame clones, some missing. The sample yields under 1,100,000 clones, 75% seen once. The sequencing input was memory CD4+ T cells sorted from blood. The receptor set was obtained from a man younger than 35 in good health. Each CDR3 is given with its conserved first and last residue. Fields, in order: D gene, J gene, V gene, CDR3 protein. A D gene is named only where the DNA matches it firmly.

>TRBD1|TRBJ2-7|TRBV4-3
CASSQDPRQGEQYF
>TRBD2|TRBJ2-3|TRBV5-6
CASRSGTSGRYSTDTQYF
>NA|TRBJ1-5|TRBV30
CAWSFRGVSNQPQHF
>TRBD2|TRBJ2-7|TRBV7-3
CASSPSGGLSYEQYF
>NA|TRBJ1-1|TRBV28
CASISGSARAFF
>TRBD2|TRBJ2-2|TRBV30
CAWSAGRFTGELFF
>NA|TRBJ1-2|TRBV6-1
CASSDWVAGQIVF
>NA|TRBJ1-1|TRBV6-5
CASSSIGGNTEAFF
>TRBD2|TRBJ2-3|TRBV7-2
CASSLIGGGAPDTQYF
>TRBD1|TRBJ2-3|TRBV15
CATSRDAGGGDTQYF
>NA|TRBJ1-2|TRBV29-1
CSVVEMGMWGSNYGYTF
>NA|TRBJ2-2|TRBV5-6
CASSPPGEGAVTGELFF
>NA|TRBJ2-5|TRBV11-2
CASSFGSPGETQYF
>NA|TRBJ2-3|TRBV7-8
CASSRDRDTQYF
>NA|TRBJ1-5|TRBV2
CASRRDNQPQHF
>TRBD1|TRBJ1-2|TRBV7-2
CASSPDSGTGGRYGYTF
>NA|TRBJ2-7|TRBV28
CASSSIRTRRGHF
>NA|TRBJ1-6|TRBV5-1
CASSLVGSSYNSPLHF
>TRBD1|TRBJ1-5|TRBV6-1
CASSGTTGASNQPQHF
>NA|TRBJ2-7|TRBV9
CASSVERPSYEQYF
>NA|TRBJ2-1|TRBV12-5
CASGSPAEGRYNEQFF
>NA|TRBJ2-2|TRBV5-1
CASSADPSTGELFF
>NA|TRBJ1-2|TRBV18
CASSPQDYGYTF
>NA|TRBJ2-5|TRBV7-8
CASSLLQETQYF
>NA|TRBJ2-3|TRBV10-3
CAISESGRSDTQYF
>NA|TRBJ1-2|TRBV4-3
CASSQVGDKNYGYTF
>NA|TRBJ1-2|TRBV11-3
CASSLGQTVPLIRFGYGYTF
>NA|TRBJ2-7|TRBV6-1
CASSPITTSTSEQYF
>NA|TRBJ2-1|TRBV30
CAWSREYSSNEQFF
>NA|TRBJ1-1|TRBV19
CASSIQGVGTEAFF
>NA|TRBJ2-7|TRBV7-9
CASSTPGQTYEQYF
>TRBD1|TRBJ2-2|TRBV7-2
CASSEGQGAAGELFF
>TRBD2|TRBJ2-7|TRBV29-1
CSVEGGSRSYEQYF
>NA|TRBJ2-7|TRBV14
CASSLVPGPYEQYF
>TRBD2|TRBJ2-7|TRBV19
CASSRTSGKVYEQYF
>TRBD1|TRBJ1-2|TRBV28
CASSSSGGNYGYTF
>TRBD1|TRBJ1-4|TRBV25-1
CASSDSGGNEKLFF
>TRBD1|TRBJ2-7|TRBV6-6
CASRQGGSDEQYF
>NA|TRBJ2-3|TRBV5-1
CASSSVGADTQYF
>NA|TRBJ1-2|TRBV11-3
CASRLLGLNYGYTF
>NA|TRBJ2-5|TRBV18
CASSPGKETQYF
>TRBD2|TRBJ2-1|TRBV14
CASSLPGASGRYEQFF
>TRBD1|TRBJ1-2|TRBV28
CASSLGQAKYGYTF
>NA|TRBJ1-1|TRBV5-4
CASSLLSLNTEAFF
>NA|TRBJ1-2|TRBV5-8
CASSLGDKIVYGYTF
>TRBD2|TRBJ2-3|TRBV18
CASSPLAGVTDTQYF
>TRBD1|TRBJ2-1|TRBV2
CASSRDRAYNEQFF
>NA|TRBJ2-6|TRBV27
CASSFWGSGANVLTF
>NA|TRBJ2-5|TRBV30
CAWSVPPREQYF